These 21 T cell receptor beta chains came from one sample sequenced in a study of T and B cells in COVID-19 patients. Multiplex PCR with BIOMED2 TRB-A/B primer pools amplified TRB rearrangements. TCRdb fed the multiplex PCR reads into MiXCR, producing one record per CDR3 protein. The table includes roughly 15,000 distinct CDR3 sequences, less than 35% detected once. Blood genomic DNA input for TRB amplification was 250-500 ng. The sample taken for sequencing was blood. The origin of the receptors is a human donor who had recovered from COVID-19.

This clonotype was picked up many times. The chain has TRBV30 and TRBJ2-7; 9 bases line up with TRBD2. There are 14 residues in the CDR3. CDR1 is GTSNPN and CDR2 is SVGIG in the germline V gene (reference sequence). With 2 bases clipped from V and 0 bases from J, the junction kept 2 bases outside the gene matches. The CDR3 sequence: CAWSSGLASYEQYF. In nucleotides, the CDR3 is TGTGCCTGGAGTTCGGGACTAGCCTCCTACGAGCAGTACTTC.

The V gene is TRBV5-6, the J gene TRBJ2-5; tentatively, D is TRBD2 (6 bases). V was trimmed by 2 bases and J by 5 bases, leaving 10 bases between them. Germline lookup yields CDR1 SGHDT and CDR2 YYEEEE. The CDR3 is made up of 13 amino acids. The chain's CDR3 is CASSFMTRETQYF. In DNA form, the CDR3 reads TGTGCCAGCAGCTTTATGACTAGGGAGACCCAGTACTTC.

The V gene is TRBV7-9, the J gene TRBJ2-2; TRBD1 agrees at 10 bases. CDR1 is SEHNR and CDR2 is FQNEAQ in the germline V gene (reference sequence). V gave up 2 bases and J gave up 7 bases; unmatched junction bases: 4. This CDR3 region has 15 residues. CDR3 amino acids: CASSLSTGGIGELFF. In nucleotides, the CDR3 is TGTGCCAGCAGCTTATCGACAGGGGGCATCGGGGAGCTGTTTTTT.

By sample fraction, this clonotype is medium-sized. V is TRBV6-2 or TRBV6-3 and J is TRBJ2-1, with TRBD2 as a possible D gene (6 bases). Trimming removed 0 bases at V and 9 bases at J, with 9 bases between. The CDR3 is made up of 13 amino acids. Germline V gene data show CDR1 as MNHEY and CDR2 as SVGEGT. This CDR3 reads CASSYSGGTEQFF. The CDR3 DNA is TGTGCCAGCAGTTACTCAGGAGGGACTGAGCAGTTCTTC.

This clonotype was observed a few times. The chain employs TRBV30 and TRBJ2-4; no firm D call. Trimming took off 3 bases at V and 1 base at J, with 4 bases between the two ends. CDR3 length: 12 residues. Germline V CDR1 and CDR2: GTSNPN, SVGIG (reference sequence). DNA of the CDR3: TGTGCCTGGAGGGCGGCCAAAAACATTCAGTACTTC. Amino acid sequence: CAWRAAKNIQYF.

This clonotype was seen many times. This chain joins TRBV30 and TRBJ2-7; tentatively, D is TRBD1 (6 bases). Germline CDR1 is GTSNPN and CDR2 is SVGIG (reference sequence). The V end was cut by 0 bases, the J end by 1 base, with 10 bases between. CDR3 length: 14 amino acids. The CDR3, as DNA: TGTGCCTGGAGTGTACAGGGTGGATCCTACGAGCAGTACTTC. Its protein product is CAWSVQGGSYEQYF.

The J gene is TRBJ1-3, the V gene TRBV7-2, with D uncertain. CDR3 length: 15 residues. Germline CDR1 and CDR2: SGHTA and FQGNSA. V lost 4 bases, J lost 1 base, and 11 bases lay in between. The CDR3 region is CASSSTFASGNTIYF. The CDR3 DNA reads as TGTGCCAGCAGCTCGACCTTTGCTTCTGGAAACACCATATATTTT.

This sequence joins TRBV18 and TRBJ1-3; no reliable D call. Trimming left V 5 bases short and J 1 base short, with 3 bases between. Germline V CDR1 and CDR2: KGHSH, LQKENI. This CDR3 is built from 12 residues. CDR3: CASSASGNTIYF. CDR3 bases: TGTGCCAGCTCAGCATCTGGAAACACCATATATTTT.

This clonotype was seen a few times. The chain uses TRBV6-2 or TRBV6-3 and TRBJ1-1; D gene uncertain. Germline CDR1 reads MNHEY; CDR2 reads SVGEGT. V gave up 8 bases and J gave up 3 bases, with 4 bases separating them. CDR3 length: 10 amino acids. The CDR3 DNA reads as TGTGCCAGCGGGGACACTGAAGCTTTCTTT. Residues: CASGDTEAFF.

Points on this clonotype: A much larger clonotype is one base distant, so this may be a read error. The CDR3 coding sequence is TGTGCCAGCAGCTCGCGAAACAGATTGGACTATGGCCACACCTTC. Amino acid sequence: CASSSRNRLDYGHTF. The rearrangement joins TRBV19 to TRBJ1-2; D remains ambiguous. This CDR3 is built from 15 residues. Germline V gene lookup returns CDR1 LNHDA and CDR2 SQIVND (reference sequence).

V usage is TRBV5-1 and J usage is TRBJ1-6, with 9 bases matching TRBD1. Germline V lookup: CDR1 SGHRS, CDR2 YFSETQ. CDR3 length equals 14 residues. V shed 8 bases, J shed 7 bases, and the junction held 7 bases outside the gene matches. The CDR3 DNA reads TGCGCCAGTCGCGGACAGGGGTTGAATTCACCCCTCCACTTT. Its protein product is CASRGQGLNSPLHF.

This chain connects TRBV29-1 to TRBJ2-1, with 9 bases fitting TRBD1. The CDR3 contains 12 residues. Trimming removed 6 bases from V and 10 bases from J; junction bases left unmatched: 7. The V gene's germline CDR1 is SQVTM and CDR2 ANQGSEA. The CDR3 sequence: CSVGGQGREQFF. The CDR3 DNA sequence: TGCAGCGTCGGAGGACAGGGGCGCGAGCAGTTCTTC.

This clonotype is labeled as medium-sized. The chain links TRBV19 to TRBJ2-1; TRBD2 matches at 11 bases. Germline CDR1 is LNHDA and CDR2 is SQIVND (reference sequence). The CDR3 loop spans 14 amino acids. The J segment lost 10 bases and the V segment lost 8 bases, leaving 10 bases of the junction unmatched. This CDR3 reads CASWAIAGGGEQFF. CDR3 sequence (DNA): TGTGCCAGTTGGGCGATAGCGGGAGGGGGCGAGCAGTTCTTC.

By frequency in the sample, this clonotype is medium-sized. J is TRBJ2-6 and V is TRBV27; D not certain. Trimming left V 5 bases short and J 0 bases short, with 5 bases between. CDR1 and CDR2 (germline): MNHEY, SMNVEV (reference sequence). The CDR3 sequence is 14 residues long. In nucleotides, the CDR3 is TGTGCCAGCAGTGCTAGCTCTGGGGCCAACGTCCTGACTTTC. Translated: CASSASSGANVLTF.

V and J are TRBV14 and TRBJ2-2; tentatively, D is TRBD1 (5 bases). Germline loops: CDR1 SGHDN, CDR2 FVKESK. Trimming cost V 4 bases and J 0 bases, with 12 bases left between them. This CDR3 contains 16 residues. Here the CDR3 reads CASSPRQTSNTGELFF. In DNA form, the CDR3 reads TGTGCCAGCAGCCCCCGACAGACTTCGAACACCGGGGAGCTGTTTTTT.

The J gene is TRBJ1-1, the V gene TRBV5-4; unclear D gene. Trimming removed 7 bases at V and 3 bases at J, with 19 bases between. Per the germline V gene, CDR1 is SGHNT and CDR2 is YYREEE (reference sequence). CDR3 length: 15 amino acids. This CDR3 is CASRLTRGSDTEAFF. The CDR3 nucleotides are TGTGCCAGCCGTTTGACCCGGGGTTCGGACACTGAAGCTTTCTTT.

In its sample, this clonotype ranks as medium-sized. The V call is TRBV29-1, the J call TRBJ1-1; D remains ambiguous. Germline lookup yields CDR1 SQVTM and CDR2 ANQGSEA. The length of the CDR3 is 14 residues. V was trimmed by 8 bases and J by 0 bases, leaving 16 bases between them. In DNA, the CDR3 is TGCAGCATTATATCTAAGCAATTGAACACTGAAGCTTTCTTT. Residues: CSIISKQLNTEAFF.

There are a few counts of this clonotype. V usage is TRBV5-1 and J usage is TRBJ2-2; TRBD1 might be the D (6 bases). V was trimmed by 3 bases and J by 0 bases, leaving 15 bases between them. Germline V CDR1 and CDR2: SGHRS, YFSETQ. The CDR3 sequence is 17 residues long. The DNA of the CDR3 is TGCGCCAGCAGCTCACACCTTGGGGGCACGAACACCGGGGAGCTGTTTTTT. Its protein is CASSSHLGGTNTGELFF.

In its sample, this clonotype ranks as medium-sized. The chain uses TRBV29-1 and TRBJ1-2; D is unresolved. Germline CDR1 and CDR2: SQVTM and ANQGSEA. The CDR3 spans 13 residues. Between the trimmed V and J ends, which lost 1 base and 2 bases, there was a span of 8 bases. CDR3 sequence reads: CSVEGLGNYGYTF. The DNA of the CDR3 is TGCAGCGTTGAAGGGTTAGGGAACTATGGCTACACCTTC.

This clonotype was counted a few times. This chain uses TRBV15 with TRBJ2-7, with D perhaps TRBD1 (6 bases). V was shortened by 5 bases and J by 2 bases, with 13 bases between the two germline ends. This CDR3 spans 14 amino acids. Germline CDR1 and CDR2: LNHNV and YYDKDF (reference sequence). The DNA of the CDR3 is TGTGCCACCAGCCGAGGGGGAGCCACCTACGAGCAGTACTTC. As protein: CATSRGGATYEQYF.

The genes are TRBV30 and TRBJ1-2; the D gene is possibly TRBD1 (5 bases). The CDR3 spans 13 residues. Germline V gives CDR1 GTSNPN, CDR2 SVGIG (reference sequence). V was cut by 2 bases and J by 4 bases, with 11 bases left in between. In nucleotides, the CDR3 is TGTGCCTGGAGTCCACAGGTGTCCTATGGCTACACCTTC. Translation: CAWSPQVSYGYTF.